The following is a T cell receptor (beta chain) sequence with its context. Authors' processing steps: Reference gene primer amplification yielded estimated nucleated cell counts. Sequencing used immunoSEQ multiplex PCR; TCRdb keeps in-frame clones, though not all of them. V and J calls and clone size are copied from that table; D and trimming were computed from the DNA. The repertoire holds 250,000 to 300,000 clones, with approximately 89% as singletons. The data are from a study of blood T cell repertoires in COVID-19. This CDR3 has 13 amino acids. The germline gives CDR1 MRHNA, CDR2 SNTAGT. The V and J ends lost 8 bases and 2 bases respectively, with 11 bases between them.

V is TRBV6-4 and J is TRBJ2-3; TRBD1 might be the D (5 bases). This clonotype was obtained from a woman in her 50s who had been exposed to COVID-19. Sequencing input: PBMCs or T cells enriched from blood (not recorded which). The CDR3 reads CASGQGVTDTQYF. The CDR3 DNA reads TGTGCCAGCGGCCAGGGCGTCACAGATACGCAGTATTTT.